Listed here is a single T cell receptor beta chain. The antigen is unknown. Trimming removed 0 bases from V and 8 bases from J, with 10 bases in between. This CDR3 spans 13 amino acids. In germline, CDR1 is MNHEY, CDR2 SVGAGI. Libraries were prepared by immunoSEQ multiplex PCR; TCRdb keeps only in-frame clonotypes and omits some of them. The table records about 200,000 clones, around 83% of them present only once. These data belong to a study of cytomegalovirus exposure and HLA in healthy donors. Study overall: The same platform as the approximately 660 first-cohort repertoires was used for the 120 validation repertoires, a later analysis reported. Regarding the study as a whole: In vitro assays verified that three CMV-associated chains recognized CMV antigens specifically. Cytomegalovirus-associated TCR beta chains were listed, numbering over 150. As was reported, the classifier diagnosed cytomegalovirus status with high specificity and sensitivity.

This sequence was found in a woman aged 25-40 years in good health and CMV-seropositive. The chain joins TRBV6-5 to TRBJ1-1; D not resolved. The sample was PBMCs. DNA for the CDR3: TGTGCCAGCAGTTACTCCCTTCTAAGAGAAGCTTTCTTT. It specifies CASSYSLLREAFF.